Presented here are 12 T cell receptor beta chains from one specimen sequenced in a study of OX40 agonist ivuxolimab in advanced cancers. Only in-frame clones appear in the TCRdb table, and some are missing; sequencing was by immunoSEQ multiplex PCR. Counted here are roughly 73,000 clones, around 88% occurring once; the ten biggest clones make up under 3%. The sample was CD4+ or CD8+ T cells sorted from blood, taken in a trial of the OX40 agonist ivuxolimab. The receptor source for this set is an adult with an advanced solid tumor such as melanoma, head and neck, liver or kidney cancer.

This clone was found once. The chain links TRBV21-1 to TRBJ1-4. TRBV21-1 is annotated as a pseudogene. There are 15 residues in the CDR3. The CDR3 is CASSKALGGTEKLFF. The CDR3, as DNA: TGTGCCAGCAGCAAAGCGCTCGGGGGAACTGAAAAACTGTTTTTT.

The chain combines TRBV5-1 with TRBJ2-7; no firm D call. Per germline, CDR1 SGHRS and CDR2 YFSETQ. The CDR3 has 14 amino acids. The ends were cut back, 4 bases at V and 6 bases at J, with 17 bases in the middle. This chain's CDR3 is CASSPEPPGGEQYF. The CDR3 nucleotides read TGCGCCAGCAGCCCGGAGCCACCGGGCGGCGAGCAGTACTTC.

The chain recombines TRBV7-3 with TRBJ2-5, with 8 bases identical to TRBD2. Germline CDR1 is SGHTA and CDR2 is FQGTGA. The CDR3 is 15 residues long. The J segment lost 0 bases and the V segment lost 5 bases, leaving 5 bases of the junction unmatched. The CDR3 loop is CASSMGLDNQETQYF. As DNA, the CDR3 is TGTGCCAGCAGCATGGGACTAGATAACCAAGAGACCCAGTACTTC. Drawing the rest from reference TRBV7-3 and TRBJ2-5, the complete variable domain is GAGVSQTPSNKVTEKGKYVELRCDPISGHTALYWYRQSLGQGPEFLIYFQGTGAADDSGLPNDRFFAVRPEGSVSTLKIQRTERGDSAVYLCASSMGLDNQETQYFGPGTRLLVL.

V usage is TRBV12-5 and J usage is TRBJ2-1; 14 positions agree with TRBD2. This CDR3 has 16 residues. V was pared by 7 bases and J by 9 bases, with 11 bases of the junction left unmatched. CDR1 is LGHNT and CDR2 is FRNRAP in the germline V gene. Written as DNA, the CDR3 is TGTGCTAGTGCCCTAGGACTAGCGGGGGGCCGGGGTGAGCAGTTCTTC. It encodes CASALGLAGGRGEQFF. Drawing the rest from reference TRBV12-5 and TRBJ2-1, the complete variable domain is DARVTQTPRHKVTEMGQEVTMRCQPILGHNTVFWYRQTMMQGLELLAYFRNRAPLDDSGMPKDRFSAEMPDATLATLKIQPSEPRDSAVYFCASALGLAGGRGEQFFGPGTRLTVL.

The rearrangement uses TRBV11-2 and TRBJ1-1; no reliable D call. CDR3 length equals 13 residues. Per germline, CDR1 SGHAT and CDR2 FQNNGV. Trimming left V 1 base short and J 1 base short, with 4 bases between. The CDR3 region has the DNA TGTGCCAGCAGCTTAGTAGAGAACACTGAAGCTTTCTTT. Protein product: CASSLVENTEAFF.

The chain combines TRBV5-1 with TRBJ1-3; D gene unclear. Germline V gene sequence: CDR1 SGHRS, CDR2 YFSETQ. The CDR3 spans 15 residues. V dropped 0 bases and J dropped 0 bases, with 7 bases sitting between them. The CDR3 DNA reads as TGCGCCAGCAGCTTGGCCTTCACCTCTGGAAACACCATATATTTT. This translates into CASSLAFTSGNTIYF.

The chain's CDR3 is CASSLDPPGQGNTIYF. The CDR3, as DNA: TGTGCCAGCAGCTTAGATCCCCCAGGGCAAGGAAACACCATATATTTT. V is TRBV11-2 and J is TRBJ1-3, with D possibly matching TRBD1 (5 bases). V dropped 0 bases and J dropped 4 bases, with 13 bases sitting between them. This CDR3 is 16 amino acids long. Looked up from germline, CDR1 is SGHAT and CDR2 is FQNNGV.

V usage is TRBV7-9 and J usage is TRBJ2-1; tentatively, D is TRBD1 (5 bases). The CDR3 is 12 amino acids. Trimming cost V 1 base and J 8 bases, with 6 bases left between them. Germline values: CDR1 SEHNR, CDR2 FQNEAQ (reference sequence). The CDR3 loop reads CASSLVGDEQFF. For the CDR3, the DNA is TGTGCCAGCAGCTTAGTAGGGGATGAGCAGTTCTTC.

The chain combines TRBV30 with TRBJ1-4, with TRBD1 matching over 10 bases. This CDR3 has 14 residues. The V and J ends lost 6 bases and 8 bases, in that order; junction bases with no gene match: 9. Germline-derived CDR1 and CDR2 are GTSNPN and SVGIG (reference sequence). The CDR3 DNA follows: TGTGCCTGCATCCGACAGGGGGCCCTCGAAAAACTGTTTTTT. Residues: CACIRQGALEKLFF.

The chain links TRBV6-5 to TRBJ1-2; D remains ambiguous. Germline V gene sequence: CDR1 MNHEY, CDR2 SVGAGI. V was cut by 2 bases and J by 3 bases, with 7 bases left in between. The length of the CDR3 is 13 residues. CDR3 residues: CASSYDAHYGYTF. CDR3 coding DNA: TGTGCCAGCAGTTACGACGCGCACTATGGCTACACCTTC.

The rearrangement uses TRBV4-1 and TRBJ2-1; D may correspond to TRBD1 or TRBD2 (5 bases each). Trimming stripped 0 bases from V and 2 bases from J, with 14 bases between. CDR1 is MGHRA, CDR2 YSYEKL, per germline. The CDR3 is 17 amino acids. The CDR3 is CASSQDVGAITYNEQFF. Here the CDR3 DNA reads TGCGCCAGCAGCCAAGATGTCGGGGCTATCACCTACAATGAGCAGTTCTTC.

V usage is TRBV7-9 and J usage is TRBJ2-6; 9 bases agree with TRBD2. CDR1 and CDR2 from the germline V gene are SEHNR and FQNEAQ (reference sequence). The CDR3 is 17 residues long. After removal of 5 bases from V and 1 base from J, the junction contained 6 bases not matched to a gene. CDR3 sequence (DNA): TGTGCCAGCAGCAAACGGCGGGGGGGTTCTGGGGCCAACGTCCTGACTTTC. Translation: CASSKRRGGSGANVLTF.